Listed below are T cell receptor beta chains from one sample, sequenced in a study of blood T cell repertoires in COVID-19. Profiling relied on immunoSEQ multiplex PCR, and the TCRdb table lists in-frame clones only, not all of them. Of around 250,000 clones in the sample, about 84% were seen once. The sequencing input was peripheral blood. The receptor set was obtained from a man of 80 years or more with acute or convalescent COVID-19. Each CDR3 is given with its conserved first and last residue. D genes are given only for firm matches. Size is omitted from some rows. Given values are once, few, many or a class for expanded clones.

V gene	D gene	clone size	J gene	CDR3 DNA	CDR3 protein
TRBV18	-	once	TRBJ2-7	TGTGCCAGCTCAACCGGACACCTCTACGAGCAGTACTTC	CASSTGHLYEQYF
TRBV29-1	-	few	TRBJ2-3	TGCAGCGTTGCTTACTCCGGCACAGATACGCAGTATTTT	CSVAYSGTDTQYF
TRBV2	-	-	TRBJ1-2	TGTGCCAGCAGTGAATGGCCGGACGGAGGCGGCTACACCTTC	CASSEWPDGGGYTF
TRBV19	-	-	TRBJ2-7	TGTGCCAGTAGTGGATCGGGTTCCTACGAGCAGTACTTC	CASSGSGSYEQYF
TRBV19	-	-	TRBJ1-1	TGTGCCAGTAAAAGTTGGAATGGAGGGCCACCTGAAGCTTTCTTT	CASKSWNGGPPEAFF
TRBV3-1/TRBV3-2	TRBD1	-	TRBJ1-1	TGTGCCAGCAGCCAAGAGAGGGCAGGGGGTACGGGCACTGAAGCTTTCTTT	CASSQERAGGTGTEAFF
TRBV24-1	-	-	TRBJ1-6	TGTGCCACCAGTGATGGTCGGCAGGCGAGTTCACCCCTCCACTTT	CATSDGRQASSPLHF
TRBV28	-	-	TRBJ1-2	TGTGCCAGCAGTCCGGACACCTTAAACTATGGCTACACCTTC	CASSPDTLNYGYTF
TRBV5-4	TRBD2	-	TRBJ2-7	TGTGCCAGCAGCTTTCCCGGGACTAGCTACGAGCAGTACTTC	CASSFPGTSYEQYF
TRBV4-1	-	once	TRBJ1-2	TGCGCCAGCAGCCAAAGGGGAGGCTACACCTTC	CASSQRGGYTF
TRBV28	-	-	TRBJ1-2	TGTGCCAGCAGGCCGAGGGGGGGTCTCTATGGCTACACCTTC	CASRPRGGLYGYTF
TRBV9	-	once	TRBJ2-3	TGTGCCAGCAGCCGTTCGGTACCTAGCACAGATACGCAGTATTTT	CASSRSVPSTDTQYF
TRBV24-1	TRBD1	-	TRBJ1-2	TGTGCCACCAGTGATTTATGGGACAGCCGCGATGTTTGGTATGGCTACACCTTC	CATSDLWDSRDVWYGYTF
TRBV24-1	-	few	TRBJ1-1	TGTGCCACCAGTGATTCGGGGTTACCGAACACTGAAGCTTTCTTT	CATSDSGLPNTEAFF
TRBV19	-	-	TRBJ2-3	TGTGCCAGTAGTAGGAGGGGTGAGACAGATACGCAGTATTTT	CASSRRGETDTQYF
TRBV5-1	TRBD1	few	TRBJ2-7	TGCGCCAGCAGCTTGGGGGACAGGGTGGTCCACGAGCAGTACTTC	CASSLGDRVVHEQYF
TRBV6-1	-	-	TRBJ1-5	TGTGCCAGCAGTGAAGCGGGAGGGTTTAGCAATCAGCCCCAGCATTTT	CASSEAGGFSNQPQHF
TRBV18	TRBD1	-	TRBJ1-6	TGTGCCAGCTCACAGACAGGGGCGAGCTCCTATAATTCACCCCTCCACTTT	CASSQTGASSYNSPLHF
TRBV28	-	-	TRBJ1-3	TGTGCCAGCAGCTCTGGGGCGCAGAATACTGGAAACACCATATATTTT	CASSSGAQNTGNTIYF
TRBV12-3/TRBV12-4	-	-	TRBJ2-7	TGTGCCAGCAGTTTGGGCAGCTCCTACGAGCAGTACTTC	CASSLGSSYEQYF
TRBV5-4	-	-	TRBJ1-5	TGTGCCAGCAGCCCCGTACCAGGGGATAGTCAGCCCCAGCATTTT	CASSPVPGDSQPQHF
TRBV28	-	-	TRBJ2-5	TGTGCCAGCAGTTTATCTAGTCCAGAGACCCAGTACTTC	CASSLSSPETQYF
TRBV15	TRBD1	-	TRBJ2-7	TGTGCCACCAGCAGAGAACGGACAGGGGTCGGCGAGCAGTACTTC	CATSRERTGVGEQYF
TRBV4-3	-	-	TRBJ1-1	TGCGCCAGCAGTCGGGACTCGTACAGAGACACTGAAGCTTTCTTT	CASSRDSYRDTEAFF
TRBV12-5	-	-	TRBJ2-3	TGTGCTAGTAAATCCGGGAGCTCAGATACGCAGTATTTT	CASKSGSSDTQYF
TRBV6-1	-	-	TRBJ1-4	TGTGCCAGCAGTGAACTTCAGGGCGAGAATGAAAAACTGTTTTTT	CASSELQGENEKLFF
TRBV19	-	-	TRBJ1-6	TGTGCCAGTAGTTACGACAGTAATAATTCACCCCTCCACTTT	CASSYDSNNSPLHF
TRBV18	TRBD1	-	TRBJ2-1	TGTGCCAGCTCACCCGTTTCTCCCCTGGGGACAGGGAGATACAATGAGCAGTTCTTC	CASSPVSPLGTGRYNEQFF
TRBV29-1	-	-	TRBJ1-1	TGCAGCGTTGTGGGTAGGGGGATGAACACTGAAGCTTTCTTT	CSVVGRGMNTEAFF
TRBV15	TRBD2	-	TRBJ2-1	TGTGCCACCAGCAGAGATTTATCGGCGGGAGGGGGCTACAATGAGCAGTTCTTC	CATSRDLSAGGGYNEQFF
TRBV4-1	-	-	TRBJ1-3	TGCGCCAGCAGCCAAGATAACATCTCTGGAAACACCATATATTTT	CASSQDNISGNTIYF
TRBV19	-	-	TRBJ1-3	TGTGCCAGTAGTATAGGCGGAAGCTCTGGAAACACCATATATTTT	CASSIGGSSGNTIYF
TRBV18	TRBD1	-	TRBJ2-7	TGTGCCAGCTCACTCACCAATACCCAGGGGGCCACCTACGAGCAGTACTTC	CASSLTNTQGATYEQYF
TRBV5-1	TRBD2	-	TRBJ2-3	TGCGCCAGCAGGCGTTCCGGACTAGCGGGCACAGATACGCAGTATTTT	CASRRSGLAGTDTQYF
TRBV19	TRBD2	few	TRBJ2-2	TGTGCCAGTACCGAAGGGGAGGGTATCACCGGGGAGCTGTTTTTT	CASTEGEGITGELFF
TRBV5-1	-	-	TRBJ1-1	TGCGCCAGCAGCTCCGGGGAGGTGAGCACTGAAGCTTTCTTT	CASSSGEVSTEAFF
TRBV6-5	-	-	TRBJ1-5	TGTGCCAGCTCCGGGGGAAATAGCAATCAGCCCCAGCATTTT	CASSGGNSNQPQHF
TRBV18	TRBD1	-	TRBJ1-6	TGTGCCAGCTCACCGGCACTACAGGGGTCACCCCTCCACTTT	CASSPALQGSPLHF
TRBV3-1/TRBV3-2	TRBD2	-	TRBJ2-1	TGTGCCAGCAGCTCTAGCGGGATGGCCAATGAGCAGTTCTTC	CASSSSGMANEQFF
TRBV19	-	-	TRBJ1-5	TGTGCCAGTAGACGGGTCCTCCTGGGCAATCAGCCCCAGCATTTT	CASRRVLLGNQPQHF
TRBV18	-	-	TRBJ1-4	TGTGCCAGCTCACCACGGGAGGGGACTAATGAAAAACTGTTTTTT	CASSPREGTNEKLFF
TRBV4-1	-	-	TRBJ1-5	TGCGCCAGCAGCCAAGATGCCGCGGGGGCGCGCGGTCAGCCCCAGCATTTT	CASSQDAAGARGQPQHF